One and the same sample provided the 4 T cell receptor beta chains below, sequenced in a study of breast tumors, draining lymph nodes, adjacent tissues. Breast cancer patients provided tissue from their axillary draining lymph nodes. One entry per CDR3 protein results from TCRdb running MiXCR on the multiplex PCR reads. The table shows about 130,000 distinct CDR3 sequences, with 20% occurring only once. Sequenced: axillary lymph node tissue. The receptors stem from a female donor with breast cancer. Some clones in this sample may be carry-over from other donors' samples.

This clonotype was recorded many times. This rearrangement joins TRBV30 to TRBJ1-2; D ambiguous. V lost 1 base and J lost 7, with 10 bases in between. Germline lookup yields CDR1 GTSNPN and CDR2 SVGIG (reference sequence). The CDR3 runs 12 residues. The CDR3 loop is CAWSETELGYTF. In nucleotides, the CDR3 is TGTGCCTGGAGTGAGACCGAGCTTGGCTACACCTTC.

In its sample, this clonotype was seen many times. CDR3 sequence (DNA): TGTGCCACCAGCCCCAGCGGAATGGGAGAGACCCAGTACTTC. Translated, it gives CATSPSGMGETQYF. This sequence joins TRBV15 and TRBJ2-5, with D tentatively TRBD2 (5 bases). The germline V and J ends were trimmed by 5 bases and 4 bases, with 14 bases remaining between them. From germline, CDR1 is LNHNV and CDR2 YYDKDF (reference sequence). CDR3 size: 14 residues. Using reference TRBV15 and TRBJ2-5 for the parts outside the CDR3, the full variable domain is DAMVIQNPRYQVTQFGKPVTLSCSQTLNHNVMYWYQQKSSQAPKLLFHYYDKDFNNEADTPDNFQSRRPNTSFCFLDIRSPGLGDTAMYLCATSPSGMGETQYFGPGTRLLVL.

This clonotype was counted at least ten times. The chain has TRBV7-2 and TRBJ2-7; D perhaps matches TRBD1 (6 bases). This CDR3 comprises 15 residues. Trimming removed 1 base at V and 7 bases at J, with 17 bases between. Germline V gene data show CDR1 as SGHTA and CDR2 as FQGNSA. The CDR3 protein is CASSLVTGGVGEQYF. In nucleotides, the CDR3 is TGTGCCAGCAGCTTAGTCACTGGGGGCGTTGGGGAGCAGTACTTC.

This clonotype was observed many times. The V and J genes are TRBV7-2 and TRBJ1-5; perhaps TRBD1 as D (5 bases). This CDR3 comprises 15 residues. CDR1 and CDR2 from the germline V gene are SGHTA and FQGNSA. V lost 0 bases, J lost 6 bases, and 12 bases lay in between. The CDR3 is CASSLASGNGQPQHF. The CDR3 DNA reads as TGTGCCAGCAGCTTAGCGTCAGGGAACGGTCAGCCCCAGCATTTT.